The following is a T cell receptor beta chain sequence with its context. No antigen is known for it. Generated by immunoSEQ multiplex PCR, the TCRdb table keeps only in-frame clones and is missing some. The table includes 50,000 to 60,000 clones, roughly nine tenths detected once. Trimming removed 6 bases from V and 1 base from J; junction bases left unmatched: 4. The germline V gene encodes CDR1 SGHVS and CDR2 FQNEAQ. The CDR3 runs to 15 residues. This entry is derived from a study of lymphopenia after photon versus proton radiotherapy. General study results and limits: A bigger post-nadir fall in TCR diversity correlated inversely with survival time in deceased patients. Proton therapy kept repertoires fairly stable, unlike photons, which gained effector/memory cells. After the lymphocyte nadir, photon-treated repertoires showed oligoclonal expansion, especially of CD8+ Temra cells. Better survival with proton therapy was suggested as possible, not demonstrated.

This material consisted of peripheral blood, taken from a patient treated with photon-based radiotherapy. The gene calls are TRBV7-8 and TRBJ2-3; 10 nucleotides align to TRBD1. The receptor was derived from a woman in her thirties or forties with cholangiocarcinoma. The CDR3, as DNA: TGTGCCAGCAGAAAGACAGGGGGCCGCACAGATACGCAGTATTTT. Encoded protein: CASRKTGGRTDTQYF.